This T cell receptor beta chain was sequenced during a study of T cell responses to AZD1222 COVID-19 vaccine. This clone came up a few times. Antigen unknown. This CDR3 has 12 residues. The V end lost 5 bases, the J end lost 6 bases, and 8 bases lay between the germline ends. From germline, CDR1 is SNHLY and CDR2 FYNNEI. General observations from the study: The donors showed a predominance of white British ancestry and of females, with possible underestimation of clonal diversity. Spike was spanned by vaccine-associated CD4 TCRs, which were dominant at 160-218 and 743-854.

The repertoire was sequenced with immunoSEQ multiplex PCR; TCRdb's copy has only in-frame clones and lacks some. The sample lists about 130,000 clones, 80% to 90% occurring once. This clonotype was sampled from an adult who received the AZD1222 COVID-19 vaccine. The gene calls are TRBV2 and TRBJ1-5, with D uncertain. The input for sequencing was peripheral blood, taken 28 days after the second AZD1222 dose. DNA of the CDR3: TGTGCCAGCAGTTTTTCCGGTCAGCCCCAGCATTTT. It specifies CASSFSGQPQHF.